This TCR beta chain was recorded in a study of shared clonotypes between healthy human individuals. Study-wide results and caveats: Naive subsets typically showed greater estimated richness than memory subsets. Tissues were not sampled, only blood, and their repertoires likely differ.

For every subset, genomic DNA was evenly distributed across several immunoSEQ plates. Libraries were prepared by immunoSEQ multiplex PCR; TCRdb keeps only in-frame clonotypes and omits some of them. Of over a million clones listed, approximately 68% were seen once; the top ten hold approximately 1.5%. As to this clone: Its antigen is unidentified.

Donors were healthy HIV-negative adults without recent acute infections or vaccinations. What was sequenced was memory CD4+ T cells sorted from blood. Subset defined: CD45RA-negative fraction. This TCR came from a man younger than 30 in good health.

In DNA form, the CDR3 reads TGTGCCAGCAGTGACGACAGTATATCGACGCAACCAAACACCTTC. As protein: CASSDDSISTQPNTF. The V and J genes are TRBV2 and TRBJ1-2; D possibly corresponds to TRBD1 (5 bases). Trimming cost V 3 bases and J 12 bases, with 23 bases left between them. The germline V gene has CDR1 SNHLY and CDR2 FYNNEI. The CDR3 runs to 15 residues.